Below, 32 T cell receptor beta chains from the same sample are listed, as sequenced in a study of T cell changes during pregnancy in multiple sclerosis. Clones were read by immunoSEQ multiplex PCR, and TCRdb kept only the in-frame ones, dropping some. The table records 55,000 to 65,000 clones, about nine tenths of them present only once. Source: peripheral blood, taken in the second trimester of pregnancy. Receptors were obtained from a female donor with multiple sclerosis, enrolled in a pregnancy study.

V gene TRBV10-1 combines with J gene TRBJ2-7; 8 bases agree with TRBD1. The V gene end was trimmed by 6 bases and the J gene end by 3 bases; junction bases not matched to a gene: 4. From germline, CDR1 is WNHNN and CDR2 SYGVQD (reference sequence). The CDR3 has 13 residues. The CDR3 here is CASRMGQDYEQYF. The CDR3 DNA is TGCGCCAGCAGGATGGGACAGGACTACGAGCAGTACTTC.

CDR3 nucleotide sequence: TGTGCCAGCAGCCGGCCCCGGACAGCTGAAGCTTTCTTT. Protein sequence: CASSRPRTAEAFF. The chain carries TRBV5-4 and TRBJ1-1, with a tentative D call TRBD1 (6 bases). This CDR3 spans 13 amino acids. Trimming removed 4 bases from V and 6 bases from J, with 13 bases in between. The germline V gene has CDR1 SGHNT and CDR2 YYREEE (reference sequence).

In DNA form, the CDR3 reads TGCGCCAGCAGCTTATTTTCGGGGAAGGAGACCCAGTACTTC. This gives the protein CASSLFSGKETQYF. The chain uses TRBV5-1 and TRBJ2-5; possibly TRBD2 for D (5 bases). Germline V gene data show CDR1 as SGHRS and CDR2 as YFSETQ. The CDR3 is 14 residues long. With 2 bases removed from V and 5 bases from J, the gap between germline ends came to 13 bases.

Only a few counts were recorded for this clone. Here the CDR3 DNA reads TGTGCCAGCAGTGGCCCGGGTGAGCAGTTCTTC. Amino acids: CASSGPGEQFF. The chain uses TRBV2 and TRBJ2-1; unclear D gene. CDR1 and CDR2 (germline): SNHLY, FYNNEI. The V and J ends lost 4 bases and 9 bases respectively, with 7 bases between them. The CDR3 contains 11 residues.

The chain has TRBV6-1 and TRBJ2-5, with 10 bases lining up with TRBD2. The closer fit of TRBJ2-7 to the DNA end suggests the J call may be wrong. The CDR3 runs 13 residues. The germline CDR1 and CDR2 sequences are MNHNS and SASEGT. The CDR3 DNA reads TGTGCCAGCAGTCTAGCGGGAGCCTACGAGCAGTACTTC. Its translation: CASSLAGAYEQYF.

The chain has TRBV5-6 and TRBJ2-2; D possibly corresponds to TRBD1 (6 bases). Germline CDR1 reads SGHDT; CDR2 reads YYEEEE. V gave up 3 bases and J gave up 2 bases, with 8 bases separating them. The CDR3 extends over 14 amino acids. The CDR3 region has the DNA TGTGCCAGCAGCTACGGGACAAACACCGGGGAGCTGTTTTTT. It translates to CASSYGTNTGELFF.

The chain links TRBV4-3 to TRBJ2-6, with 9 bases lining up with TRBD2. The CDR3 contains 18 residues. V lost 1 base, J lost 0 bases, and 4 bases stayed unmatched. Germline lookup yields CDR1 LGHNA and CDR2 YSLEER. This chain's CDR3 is CASSQGLAGSSGANVLTF. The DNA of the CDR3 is TGCGCCAGCAGCCAAGGGCTAGCGGGGTCCTCTGGGGCCAACGTCCTGACTTTC.

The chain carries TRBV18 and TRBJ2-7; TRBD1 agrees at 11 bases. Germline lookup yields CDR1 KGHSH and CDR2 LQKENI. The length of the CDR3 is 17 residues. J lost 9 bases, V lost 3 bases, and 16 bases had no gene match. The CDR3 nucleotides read TGTGCCAGCTCACCCCTCGGACAGGGGGCAATTACACGGGTGCAGTACTTC. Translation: CASSPLGQGAITRVQYF.

The CDR3 is CASSYSRGLMAEAFF. CDR3 DNA sequence: TGTGCCAGCAGTTACTCCAGGGGGCTGATGGCTGAAGCTTTCTTT. The rearrangement uses TRBV6-5 and TRBJ1-1; 8 bases line up with TRBD1. After removal of 0 bases from V and 6 bases from J, the junction contained 6 bases not matched to a gene. The CDR3 runs to 15 residues. Germline loops: CDR1 MNHEY, CDR2 SVGAGI.

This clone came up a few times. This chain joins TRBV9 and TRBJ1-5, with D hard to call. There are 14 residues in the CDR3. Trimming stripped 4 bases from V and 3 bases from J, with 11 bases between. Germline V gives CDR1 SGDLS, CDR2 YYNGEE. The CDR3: CASSPNQFNQPQHF. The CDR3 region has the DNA TGTGCCAGCAGCCCAAACCAGTTCAATCAGCCCCAGCATTTT.

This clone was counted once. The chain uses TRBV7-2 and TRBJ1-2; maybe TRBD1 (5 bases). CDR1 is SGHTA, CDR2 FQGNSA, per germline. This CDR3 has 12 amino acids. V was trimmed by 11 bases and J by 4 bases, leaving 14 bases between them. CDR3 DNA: TGTGCCGATGCGGGGGGTGGCTATGGCTACACCTTC. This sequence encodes CADAGGGYGYTF.

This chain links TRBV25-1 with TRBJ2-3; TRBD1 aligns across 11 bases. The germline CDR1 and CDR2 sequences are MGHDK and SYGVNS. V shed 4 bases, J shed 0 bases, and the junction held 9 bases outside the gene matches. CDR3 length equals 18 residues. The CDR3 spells CASSARTGGGPSTDTQYF. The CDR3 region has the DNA TGTGCCAGCAGTGCCCGGACAGGGGGCGGCCCGAGCACAGATACGCAGTATTTT.

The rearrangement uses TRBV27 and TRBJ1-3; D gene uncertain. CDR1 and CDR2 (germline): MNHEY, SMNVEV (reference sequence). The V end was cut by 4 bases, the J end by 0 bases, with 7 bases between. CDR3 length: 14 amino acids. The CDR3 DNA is TGTGCCAGCAGTTATAAGAGCTCTGGAAACACCATATATTTT. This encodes CASSYKSSGNTIYF.

The CDR3 region has the DNA TGTGCCAGCAGCTTAGTTCACAGGGGAGGCACAGATACGCAGTATTTT. Amino acid sequence: CASSLVHRGGTDTQYF. V gene TRBV11-3 combines with J gene TRBJ2-3; 7 nucleotides align to TRBD1. Per the germline V gene, CDR1 is SGHNT and CDR2 is YENEEA. V was pared by 1 base and J by 1 base, with 5 bases of the junction left unmatched. The CDR3 totals 16 residues.

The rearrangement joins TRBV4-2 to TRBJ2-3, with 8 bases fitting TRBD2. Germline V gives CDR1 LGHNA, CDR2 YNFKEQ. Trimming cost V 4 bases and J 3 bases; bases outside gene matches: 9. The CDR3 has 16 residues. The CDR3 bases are TGTGCCAGCAGCCGATCACTAGCGGCTACTACAGATACGCAGTATTTT. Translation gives CASSRSLAATTDTQYF.

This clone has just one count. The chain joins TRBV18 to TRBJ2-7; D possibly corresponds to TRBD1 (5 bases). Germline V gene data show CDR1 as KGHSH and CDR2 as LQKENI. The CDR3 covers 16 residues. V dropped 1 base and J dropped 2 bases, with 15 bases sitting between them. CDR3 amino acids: CASSPQDSRLTYEQYF. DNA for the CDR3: TGTGCCAGCTCACCACAAGACAGCCGATTAACCTACGAGCAGTACTTC.

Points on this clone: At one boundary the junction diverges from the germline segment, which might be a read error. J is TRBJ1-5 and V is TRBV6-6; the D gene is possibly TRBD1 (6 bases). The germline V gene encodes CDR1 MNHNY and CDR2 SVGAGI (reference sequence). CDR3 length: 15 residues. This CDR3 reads CASSTDRKSNQLQHF. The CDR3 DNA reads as TGTGCCAGCAGTACTGACAGGAAGAGCAATCAGCTCCAGCATTTT.

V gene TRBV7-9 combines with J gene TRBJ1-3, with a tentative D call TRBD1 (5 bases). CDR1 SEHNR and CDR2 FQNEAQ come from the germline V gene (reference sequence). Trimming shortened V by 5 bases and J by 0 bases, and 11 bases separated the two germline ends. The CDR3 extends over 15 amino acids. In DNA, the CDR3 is TGTGCCAGCAGCCCCGGAGGGGCCTCTGGAAACACCATATATTTT. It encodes CASSPGGASGNTIYF.

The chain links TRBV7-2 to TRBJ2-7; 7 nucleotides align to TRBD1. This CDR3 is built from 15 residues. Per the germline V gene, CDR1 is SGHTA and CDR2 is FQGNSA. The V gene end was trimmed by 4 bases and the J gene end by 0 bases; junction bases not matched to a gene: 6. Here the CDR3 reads CASSSLGQYSYEQYF. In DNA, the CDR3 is TGTGCCAGCAGCTCCTTGGGACAGTACTCCTACGAGCAGTACTTC.

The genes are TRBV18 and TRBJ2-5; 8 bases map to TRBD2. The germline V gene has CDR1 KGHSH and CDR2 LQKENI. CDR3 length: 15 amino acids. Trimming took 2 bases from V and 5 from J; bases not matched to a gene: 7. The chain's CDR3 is CASSPIIREGETQYF. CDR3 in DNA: TGTGCCAGCTCACCAATTATACGGGAGGGGGAGACCCAGTACTTC. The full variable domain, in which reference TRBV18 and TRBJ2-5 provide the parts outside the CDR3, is NAGVMQNPRHLVRRRGQEARLRCSPMKGHSHVYWYRQLPEEGLKFMVYLQKENIIDESGMPKERFSAEFPKEGPSILRIQQVVRGDSAAYFCASSPIIREGETQYFGPGTRLLVL.

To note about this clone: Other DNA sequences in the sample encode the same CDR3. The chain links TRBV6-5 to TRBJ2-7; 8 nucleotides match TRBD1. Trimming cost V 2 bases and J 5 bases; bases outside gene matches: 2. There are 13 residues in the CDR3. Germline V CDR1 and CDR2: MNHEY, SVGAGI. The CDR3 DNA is TGTGCCAGCAGTTACGACAGGGGTCACGAGCAGTACTTC. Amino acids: CASSYDRGHEQYF.

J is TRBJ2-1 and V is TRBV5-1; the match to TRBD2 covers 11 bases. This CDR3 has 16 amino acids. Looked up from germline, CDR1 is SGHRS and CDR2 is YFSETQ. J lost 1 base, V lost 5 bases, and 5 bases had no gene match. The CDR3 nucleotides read TGCGCCAGCAGTCTCATAGCGGGGGGGTCCTACAATGAGCAGTTCTTC. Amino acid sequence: CASSLIAGGSYNEQFF. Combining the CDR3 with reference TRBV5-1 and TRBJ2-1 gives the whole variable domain KAGVTQTPRYLIKTRGQQVTLSCSPISGHRSVSWYQQTPGQGLQFLFEYFSETQRNKGNFPGRFSGRQFSNSRSEMNVSTLELGDSALYLCASSLIAGGSYNEQFFGPGTRLTVL.

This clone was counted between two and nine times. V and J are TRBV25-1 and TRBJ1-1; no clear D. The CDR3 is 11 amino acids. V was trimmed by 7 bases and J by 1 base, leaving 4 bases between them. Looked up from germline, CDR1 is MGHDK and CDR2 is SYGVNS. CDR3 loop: CASTWNTEAFF. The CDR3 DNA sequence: TGTGCCAGCACTTGGAACACTGAAGCTTTCTTT. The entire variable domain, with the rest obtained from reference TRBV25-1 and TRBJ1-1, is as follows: EADIYQTPRYLVIGTGKKITLECSQTMGHDKMYWYQQDPGMELHLIHYSYGVNSTEKGDLSSESTVSRIRTEHFPLTLESARPSHTSQYLCASTWNTEAFFGQGTRLTVV.

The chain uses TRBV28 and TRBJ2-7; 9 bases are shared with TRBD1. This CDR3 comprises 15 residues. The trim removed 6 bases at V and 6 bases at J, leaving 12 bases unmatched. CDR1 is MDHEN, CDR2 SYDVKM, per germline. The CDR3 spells CASRETGTGIREQYF. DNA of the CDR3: TGTGCCAGCAGGGAGACCGGGACAGGGATACGCGAGCAGTACTTC.

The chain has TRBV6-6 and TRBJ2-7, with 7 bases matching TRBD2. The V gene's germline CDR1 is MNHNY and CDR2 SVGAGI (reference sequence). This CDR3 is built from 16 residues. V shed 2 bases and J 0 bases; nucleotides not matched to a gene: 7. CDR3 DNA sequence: TGTGCCAGCAGTTACACTAGCGAGTACAGCTCCTACGAGCAGTACTTC. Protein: CASSYTSEYSSYEQYF.

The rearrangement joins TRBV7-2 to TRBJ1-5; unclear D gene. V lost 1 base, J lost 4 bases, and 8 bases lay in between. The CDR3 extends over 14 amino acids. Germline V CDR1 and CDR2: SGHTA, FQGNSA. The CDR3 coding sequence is TGTGCCAGCAGCTTAGGGCGGAAAAATCAGCCCCAGCATTTT. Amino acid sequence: CASSLGRKNQPQHF.

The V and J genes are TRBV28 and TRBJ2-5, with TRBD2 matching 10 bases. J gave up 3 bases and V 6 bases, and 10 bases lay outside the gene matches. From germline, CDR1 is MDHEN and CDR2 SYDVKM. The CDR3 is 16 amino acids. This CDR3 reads CASRRASGSFKETQYF. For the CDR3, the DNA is TGTGCCAGCAGGCGTGCTAGCGGGAGTTTTAAAGAGACCCAGTACTTC. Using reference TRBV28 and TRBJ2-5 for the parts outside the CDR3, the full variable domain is DVKVTQSSRYLVKRTGEKVFLECVQDMDHENMFWYRQDPGLGLRLIYFSYDVKMKEKGDIPEGYSVSREKKERFSLILESASTNQTSMYLCASRRASGSFKETQYFGPGTRLLVL.

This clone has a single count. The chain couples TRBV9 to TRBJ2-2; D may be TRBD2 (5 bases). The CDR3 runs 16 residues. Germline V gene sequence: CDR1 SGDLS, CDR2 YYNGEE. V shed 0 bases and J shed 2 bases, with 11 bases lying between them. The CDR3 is CASSVDPSSNTGELFF. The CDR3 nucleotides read TGTGCCAGCAGCGTAGACCCTAGCTCTAACACCGGGGAGCTGTTTTTT.

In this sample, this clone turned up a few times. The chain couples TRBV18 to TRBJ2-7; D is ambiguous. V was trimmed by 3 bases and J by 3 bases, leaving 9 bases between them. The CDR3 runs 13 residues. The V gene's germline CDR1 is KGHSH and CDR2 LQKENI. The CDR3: CASSPPAGYEQYF. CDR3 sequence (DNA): TGTGCCAGCTCACCCCCCGCAGGCTACGAGCAGTACTTC.

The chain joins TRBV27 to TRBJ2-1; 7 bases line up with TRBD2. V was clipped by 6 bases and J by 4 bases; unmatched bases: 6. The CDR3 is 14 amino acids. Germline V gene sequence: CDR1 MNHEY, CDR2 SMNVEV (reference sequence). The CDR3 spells CASRGGLVYNEQFF. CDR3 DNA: TGTGCCAGCAGGGGTGGACTAGTTTACAATGAGCAGTTCTTC.

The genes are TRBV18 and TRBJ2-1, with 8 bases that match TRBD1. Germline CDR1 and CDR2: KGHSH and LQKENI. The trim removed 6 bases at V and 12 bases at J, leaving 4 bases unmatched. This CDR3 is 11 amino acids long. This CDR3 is CASSPDRGQFF. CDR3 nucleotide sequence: TGTGCCAGCTCTCCTGACAGGGGGCAGTTCTTC.

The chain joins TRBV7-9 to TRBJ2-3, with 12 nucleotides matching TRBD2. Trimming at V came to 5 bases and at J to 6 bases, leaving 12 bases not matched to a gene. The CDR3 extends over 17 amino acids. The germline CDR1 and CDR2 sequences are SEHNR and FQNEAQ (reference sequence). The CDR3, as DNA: TGTGCCAGCAGCCCTAGCGGGAGGGCCCGGAGTGGGGATACGCAGTATTTT. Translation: CASSPSGRARSGDTQYF. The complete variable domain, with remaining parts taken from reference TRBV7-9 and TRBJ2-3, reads DTGVSQNPRHKITKRGQNVTFRCDPISEHNRLYWYRQTLGQGPEFLTYFQNEAQLEKSRLLSDRFSAERPKGSFSTLEIQRTEQGDSAMYLCASSPSGRARSGDTQYFGPGTRLTVL.